One and the same sample provided the 8 T cell receptor beta chains below, sequenced in a study of cytomegalovirus exposure and HLA in healthy donors. TCRdb keeps only in-frame clones here, not all; method: immunoSEQ multiplex PCR. The sample has 130,000 to 150,000 clones; just under 90% are singletons. The sequencing sample was made of PBMCs. The receptors originated from a woman in her 30s in good health and CMV-seropositive.

Worth noting for this clone: At one of its ends the junction is not consistent with the germline gene, which may arise from a read error. V usage is TRBV2 and J usage is TRBJ1-4, with a tentative D call TRBD1 (5 bases). The CDR3 is made up of 14 amino acids. Germline V gives CDR1 SNHLY, CDR2 FYNNEI. The CDR3 spells CASSQAGRNEKLFF. The CDR3 coding sequence is TGTGCCAGCAGTCAAGCAGGGAGAAATGAAAAACTGTTTTTT.

This chain joins TRBV2 and TRBJ2-5; tentative D call: TRBD1 (5 bases). V lost 4 bases and J lost 5, with 8 bases in between. Germline V CDR1 and CDR2: SNHLY, FYNNEI. The CDR3 is made up of 12 amino acids. The DNA for the CDR3 is TGTGCCAGCAGTGGGGGCAAGGAGACCCAGTACTTC. It yields the protein CASSGGKETQYF.

The chain employs TRBV4-1 and TRBJ2-1; no reliable D call. Trimming removed 4 bases at V and 7 bases at J, with 8 bases between. Germline assignment: CDR1 MGHRA and CDR2 YSYEKL. CDR3 length: 12 residues. The CDR3 DNA reads as TGCGCCAGCAGCCGAATACTAAATGAGCAGTTCTTC. Its translation: CASSRILNEQFF.

The chain combines TRBV28 with TRBJ1-5, with no clear D. The germline V gene encodes CDR1 MDHEN and CDR2 SYDVKM. Trimming pared 4 bases from V and 0 bases from J, leaving 13 bases between. CDR3 length: 16 residues. The CDR3 region has the DNA TGTGCCAGCAGTTACCTACGCCACAGTAGCAATCAGCCCCAGCATTTT. It specifies CASSYLRHSSNQPQHF.

This clone was detected once. The gene calls are TRBV27 and TRBJ2-7, with a possible D match to TRBD1 (5 bases). The V gene's germline CDR1 is MNHEY and CDR2 SMNVEV (reference sequence). The CDR3 is 13 residues long. Trimming took 4 bases from V and 7 from J, leaving 14 bases between them. In nucleotides, the CDR3 is TGTGCCAGCAGTTCGGTCAGGGCCCTGGAGCAGTACTTC. It is translated as CASSSVRALEQYF.

The CDR3 here is CASSLWGTGVPYEQYF. CDR3 coding DNA: TGCGCCAGCAGCTTGTGGGGGACAGGGGTCCCATACGAGCAGTACTTC. This chain links TRBV5-1 with TRBJ2-7; TRBD1 agrees at 10 bases. The trim removed 1 base at V and 4 bases at J, leaving 8 bases unmatched. The CDR3 is made up of 16 amino acids. Germline values: CDR1 SGHRS, CDR2 YFSETQ.

The V gene is TRBV28, the J gene TRBJ1-5; 7 bases fit TRBD1. The V segment lost 4 bases and the J segment 0 bases; nucleotides outside the gene matches: 3. Per germline, CDR1 MDHEN and CDR2 SYDVKM. The CDR3 contains 15 residues. CDR3 protein: CASSSTGLSNQPQHF. As DNA, the CDR3 is TGTGCCAGCAGTTCGACAGGGCTTAGCAATCAGCCCCAGCATTTT.

This chain uses TRBV19 with TRBJ2-7; TRBD2 might be the D (6 bases). Germline CDR1 is LNHDA and CDR2 is SQIVND (reference sequence). The ends were cut back, 3 bases at V and 0 bases at J, with 12 bases in the middle. The CDR3 loop spans 15 amino acids. The CDR3 is CASSISEGSSYEQYF. In nucleotides, the CDR3 is TGTGCCAGTAGTATTTCGGAGGGTAGCTCCTACGAGCAGTACTTC.